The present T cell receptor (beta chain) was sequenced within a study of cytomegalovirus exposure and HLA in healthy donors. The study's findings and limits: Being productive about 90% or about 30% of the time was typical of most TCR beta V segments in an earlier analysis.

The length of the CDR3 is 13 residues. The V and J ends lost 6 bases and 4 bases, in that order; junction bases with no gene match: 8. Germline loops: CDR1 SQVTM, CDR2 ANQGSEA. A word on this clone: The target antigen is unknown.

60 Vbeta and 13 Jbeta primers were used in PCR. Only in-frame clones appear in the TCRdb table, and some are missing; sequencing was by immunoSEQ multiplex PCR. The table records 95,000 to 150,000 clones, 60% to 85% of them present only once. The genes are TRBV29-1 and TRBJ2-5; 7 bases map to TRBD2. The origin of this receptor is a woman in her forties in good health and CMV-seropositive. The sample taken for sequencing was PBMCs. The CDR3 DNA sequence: TGCAGCGTAAGGGGTACGGGGGGAGAGACCCAGTACTTC. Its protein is CSVRGTGGETQYF.